The clone carrying this TCR beta chain was counted a few times. This sample stems from a study of shared clonotypes between healthy human individuals. This CDR3 has 14 residues. Germline CDR1 is SEHNR and CDR2 is FQNEAQ (reference sequence). With 5 bases removed from V and 4 bases from J, the gap between germline ends came to 11 bases. The table came from immunoSEQ multiplex PCR; TCRdb's copy has only in-frame clones and leaves some out. The table shows 2 million to 3 million clones, with roughly nine tenths occurring only once. Partitioning of CD4+ cells yielded a CD45RA+ naive subset and a CD45RA-negative memory subset.

The rearrangement uses TRBV7-9 and TRBJ2-2; D uncertain. Sequencing was done on a sample of naive CD4+ T cells sorted from blood. Noted subset: CD45RA+ positively selected. The source is a man aged 18 to 35 in good health. The CDR3 DNA sequence: TGTGCCAGCAGCCGAGACCAGCTCACCGGGGAGCTGTTTTTT. This codes for CASSRDQLTGELFF.